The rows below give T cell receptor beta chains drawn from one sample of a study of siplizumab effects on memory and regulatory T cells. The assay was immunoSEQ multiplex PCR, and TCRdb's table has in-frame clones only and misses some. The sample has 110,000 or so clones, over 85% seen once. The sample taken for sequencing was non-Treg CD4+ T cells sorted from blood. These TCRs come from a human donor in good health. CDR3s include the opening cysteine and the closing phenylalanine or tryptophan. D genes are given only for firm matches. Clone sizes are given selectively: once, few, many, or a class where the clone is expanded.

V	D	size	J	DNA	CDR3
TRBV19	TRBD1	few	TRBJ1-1	TGTGCCAGTGGTCGACAGGGGGGCACTGAAGCTTTCTTT	CASGRQGGTEAFF
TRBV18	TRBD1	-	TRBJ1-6	TGTGCCAGCTCAGCGGACAGGGGGGATAATTCACCCCTCCACTTT	CASSADRGDNSPLHF
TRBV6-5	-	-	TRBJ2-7	TGTGCCAGCAGTTACAGACGGAAAGAAACCTACGAGCAGTACTTC	CASSYRRKETYEQYF
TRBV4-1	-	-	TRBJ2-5	TGCGCCAGCAGCCAAGTGGTCCAAGAGACCCAGTACTTC	CASSQVVQETQYF
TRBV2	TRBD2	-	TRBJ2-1	TGTGCCAGCAGTTTATCGCTAGCGGGCAATGAGCAGTTCTTC	CASSLSLAGNEQFF
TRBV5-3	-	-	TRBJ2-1	TGTGCCAAAGAGAAGACTAGAGAGTACAATGAGCAGTTCTTC	CAKEKTREYNEQFF
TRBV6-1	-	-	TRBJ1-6	TGTGCCAGCAGCCGGGGGATAACGGATTCACCCCTCCACTTT	CASSRGITDSPLHF
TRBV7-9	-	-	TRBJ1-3	TGTGCCAGCAGCTTATCTGGAAACACCATATATTTT	CASSLSGNTIYF
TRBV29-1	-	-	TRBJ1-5	TGCAGCGTCCCCCGGCACAGGGACCATAGCAATCAGCCCCAGCATTTT	CSVPRHRDHSNQPQHF
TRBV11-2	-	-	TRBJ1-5	TGTGCCAGCAGCTTAGCGGAGCAGCAGCCCCAGCATTTT	CASSLAEQQPQHF
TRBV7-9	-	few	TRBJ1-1	TGTGCCAGCAGCTTAAGGGGGGGAGCCGCTGAAGCTTTCTTT	CASSLRGGAAEAFF
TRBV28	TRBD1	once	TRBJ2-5	TGTGCCAGCAGTCCTGGGACAGACCAAGAGACCCAGTACTTC	CASSPGTDQETQYF
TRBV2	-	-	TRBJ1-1	TGTGCCAGCAGTGAGGGCAGGGCGACGAACACTGAAGCTTTCTTT	CASSEGRATNTEAFF
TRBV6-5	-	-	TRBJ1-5	TGTGCCAGCCGGGCAGGGAATAGCAATCAGCCCCAGCATTTT	CASRAGNSNQPQHF
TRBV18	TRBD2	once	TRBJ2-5	TGTGCCAGCTCACCAGGTAGCGGGGGTGAGACCCAGTACTTC	CASSPGSGGETQYF
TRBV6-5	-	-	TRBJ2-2	TGTGCCAGCAGCTTCGACAGAAACACCGGGGAGCTGTTTTTT	CASSFDRNTGELFF
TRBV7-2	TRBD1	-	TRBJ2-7	TGTGCCAGCAGCTTATTTCCCGCCATGACAGGGTTGAGCTCCTACGAGCAGTACTTC	CASSLFPAMTGLSSYEQYF
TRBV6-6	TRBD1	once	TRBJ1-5	TGTGCCATTGGGACAGTGGCAATGCCCCAGCATTTT	CAIGTVAMPQHF
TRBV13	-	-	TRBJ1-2	TGTGCCAGCAGCTTAAAGTGGGGAAACTATGGCTACACCTTC	CASSLKWGNYGYTF
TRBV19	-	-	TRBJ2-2	TGTGCCAGTAGTATGGGTAGGGAGGCCGGGGAGCTGTTTTTT	CASSMGREAGELFF
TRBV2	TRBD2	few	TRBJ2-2	TGTGCCAGCACCAATAGCGGGGGGCTCACCGGGGAGCTGTTTTTT	CASTNSGGLTGELFF
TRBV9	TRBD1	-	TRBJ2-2	TGTGCCAGCAGCGGCGACAGGGGGCGGACAACCGGGGAGCTGTTTTTT	CASSGDRGRTTGELFF
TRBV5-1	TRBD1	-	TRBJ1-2	TGCGCCAGCAGCTTCACCGGGACAGCCAATGCTAACTATGGCTACACCTTC	CASSFTGTANANYGYTF
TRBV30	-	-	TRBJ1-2	TGTGCCTGGAACAGGGTCAGCGACTATGGCTACACCTTC	CAWNRVSDYGYTF
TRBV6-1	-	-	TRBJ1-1	TGTGCCAGCTCCATCGGCATGAACACTGAAGCTTTCTTT	CASSIGMNTEAFF
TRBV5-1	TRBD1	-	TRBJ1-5	TGCGCCAGCAGCTTGGGGGCTCAGGGGGTTGGGAATCAGCCCCAGCATTTT	CASSLGAQGVGNQPQHF
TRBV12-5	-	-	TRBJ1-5	TGTGCTAGGCGCGAGTCGGGCAGGGACAATCAGCCCCAGCATTTT	CARRESGRDNQPQHF
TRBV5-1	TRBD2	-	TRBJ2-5	TGCGCCAGCAGCTTAGGCGGGGGGGCGTTGGTAGAGACCCAGTACTTC	CASSLGGGALVETQYF
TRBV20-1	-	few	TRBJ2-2	TGCAGTGCTGGCCGAACCGGGGAGCTGTTTTTT	CSAGRTGELFF
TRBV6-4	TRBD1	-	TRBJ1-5	TGTGCCAGTTCTTTGACAGGGGAGAGCAATCAGCCCCAGCATTTT	CASSLTGESNQPQHF
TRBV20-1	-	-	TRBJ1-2	TGCAGTGCGCCCTCTCGGGGCTACACCTTC	CSAPSRGYTF
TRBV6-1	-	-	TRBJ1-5	TGTGCCATCAAGGGGTTCAGCAATCAGCCCCAGCATTTT	CAIKGFSNQPQHF
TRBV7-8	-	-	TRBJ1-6	TGTGCCAGCAGCCAACCCTGGGATTCACCCCTCCACTTT	CASSQPWDSPLHF
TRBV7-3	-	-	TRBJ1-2	TGTGCCAGCAGCTTACTCAGGGCTGGCTACACCTTC	CASSLLRAGYTF
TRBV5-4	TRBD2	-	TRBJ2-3	TGTGCCAGCAGCCGCATCGGGACTAGCGGGGGTGTCCGGGACACGCAGTATTTT	CASSRIGTSGGVRDTQYF
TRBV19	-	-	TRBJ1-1	TGTGCCAGTATGGACTACACTGAAGCTTTCTTT	CASMDYTEAFF
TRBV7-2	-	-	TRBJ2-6	TGTGCCAGCAGCTTAGTTCGGTCTGGGGCCAACGTCCTGACTTTC	CASSLVRSGANVLTF
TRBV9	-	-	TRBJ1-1	TGTGCCAGCAGCGTAGGGCCCGAGAACACTGAAGCTTTCTTT	CASSVGPENTEAFF
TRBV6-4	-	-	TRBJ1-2	TGTGCCAGCAGTGACGGTGGCTTGCAGGACTATGGCTACACCTTC	CASSDGGLQDYGYTF
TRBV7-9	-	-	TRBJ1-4	TGTGCCAGCAGCTTAGCCAGGGGAATCGATGAAAAACTGTTTTTT	CASSLARGIDEKLFF
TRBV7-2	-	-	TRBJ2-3	TGTGCCGCAGCTCGGAGGGGCACAGATACGCAGTATTTT	CAAARRGTDTQYF